This T cell receptor (beta chain) was sequenced in a study of T cell repertoires in aging, cancer and after chemotherapy. Study-level findings and limits: Loss of evenness, beyond lost richness, contributed to age-related TCR diversity decline in cancer patients.

With V trimmed by 6 bases and J by 4 bases, 6 bases remained unmatched. Germline lookup yields CDR1 SNHLY and CDR2 FYNNEI. This CDR3 region has 15 residues. Peripheral blood genomic DNA, not sorted cells or RNA, was the template. This clonotype appeared a few times. Antigen: not known. Rearranged V-D-J TRB sequences were amplified with a mixed TRB-A/B primer pool. TCRdb re-derived calls from the multiplex PCR reads in MiXCR, one entry per CDR3 protein. The sample lists about 1,800 distinct CDR3 sequences, roughly 20% occurring once. The sequence was obtained from a human donor with a blood cancer. Material for sequencing was blood. The V and J genes are TRBV2 and TRBJ2-2; 9 bases match TRBD2. The CDR3 DNA follows: TGTGCCAGCAGGGAGCGGGAGGCGGGCACCGGGGAGCTGTTTTTT. Protein: CASREREAGTGELFF.